This TCR beta chain is drawn from a study of esophageal squamous cell carcinoma under preoperative chemotherapy. The sample holds a few counts of this clonotype. TCRdb reprocessed the PCR reads with MiXCR, giving one entry per CDR3 protein. The repertoire includes fewer than 20,000 distinct CDR3 sequences, around 45% of them detected once, and around 27% sits in the top ten. Germline V gene sequence: CDR1 SEHNR, CDR2 FQNEAQ (reference sequence). The CDR3 contains 17 residues. V was clipped by 3 bases and J by 11 bases; unmatched bases: 18. The time point was: after preoperative PTX-NDP chemotherapy. The chain joins TRBV7-9 to TRBJ2-5; 10 bases fit TRBD1. The origin of this receptor is a human donor with esophageal squamous cell carcinoma. The donor label of this sample is uncertain. This specimen was taken from a patient given preoperative chemotherapy. The CDR3 here is CASSFNRDRGPSREQYF. Here the CDR3 DNA reads TGTGCCAGCAGCTTCAACCGGGACAGGGGCCCCTCTCGGGAGCAGTACTTC.